The 9 T cell receptor beta chains reported below all come from one sample, sequenced in a study of post-analysis software for immune sequencing data. Study observations and caveats: Five TRBV segments, TRBV5-6, TRBV5-1 and TRBV20-1 among them, were found more frequent in patients than controls.

The antigens for these receptors are not known. The TCR beta cDNA libraries contained unique molecular identifiers. TCRdb reprocessed the PCR reads with MiXCR, giving one entry per CDR3 protein. The table lists roughly 800,000 distinct CDR3 sequences, just under 30% of them singletons. Sequenced sample: blood. These receptors came from a girl aged 10 to 17 with multiple sclerosis.

This chain joins TRBV6-2 or TRBV6-3 and TRBJ2-7; 9 bases fit TRBD2. Germline trimming cut 5 bases from V and 1 base from J; bases unmatched to any gene: 12. The CDR3 length is 17 residues. In germline, CDR1 is MNHEY, CDR2 SVGEGT. The CDR3 DNA follows: TGTGCCAGCAGTACCGGCTCACGAGCGGGAGGTTCCTACGAGCAGTACTTC. As protein: CASSTGSRAGGSYEQYF.

The V call is TRBV5-1, the J call TRBJ1-1; TRBD1 is a possible D gene (6 bases). There are 15 residues in the CDR3. Trimming pared 4 bases from V and 7 bases from J, leaving 20 bases between. Germline V gene data show CDR1 as SGHRS and CDR2 as YFSETQ. In DNA, the CDR3 is TGCGCCAGCAGCACCCAGGGGCGGGGGAGGATTGAAGCTTTCTTT. Its translation: CASSTQGRGRIEAFF. The full variable domain, completed using reference TRBV5-1 and TRBJ1-1, is KAGVTQTPRYLIKTRGQQVTLSCSPISGHRSVSWYQQTPGQGLQFLFEYFSETQRNKGNFPGRFSGRQFSNSRSEMNVSTLELGDSALYLCASSTQGRGRIEAFFGQGTRLTVV.

The rearrangement joins TRBV2 to TRBJ1-1; a possible D gene is TRBD1 (5 bases). CDR3 size: 13 residues. V lost 4 bases and J lost 5, with 11 bases in between. Per the germline V gene, CDR1 is SNHLY and CDR2 is FYNNEI. The CDR3 DNA sequence: TGTGCCAGCAGTGTAAACTCAGGGACTGAAGCTTTCTTT. Translated, it gives CASSVNSGTEAFF.

Only a few counts were recorded for this clonotype. The genes are TRBV7-2 and TRBJ2-5; perhaps TRBD2 as D (7 bases). The DNA end lines up better with TRBJ2-7; the J call may be wrong. There are 16 residues in the CDR3. The germline CDR1 and CDR2 sequences are SGHTA and FQGNSA. CDR3 in DNA: TGTGCCAGCAGCCCAGGGAGGGGGGTTTATAAGGGCGAGCAGTACTTC. This gives the protein CASSPGRGVYKGEQYF.

This CDR3 reads CASSLGGASSYEQYF. The CDR3 DNA reads TGTGCCAGCAGCTTAGGAGGGGCCAGCTCCTACGAGCAGTACTTC. The V call is TRBV7-2, the J call TRBJ2-7; perhaps D is TRBD1 or TRBD2 (5 bases each). V was pared by 1 base and J by 0 bases, with 10 bases between. CDR3 size: 15 residues. CDR1 SGHTA and CDR2 FQGNSA come from the germline V gene. The full variable domain, its missing parts supplied by reference TRBV7-2 and TRBJ2-7, is GAGVSQSPSNKVTEKGKDVELRCDPISGHTALYWYRQSLGQGLEFLIYFQGNSAPDKSGLPSDRFSAERTGGSVSTLTIQRTQQEDSAVYLCASSLGGASSYEQYFGPGTRLTVT.

This clonotype has more than one count but fewer than ten. The chain couples TRBV9 to TRBJ2-3, with D perhaps TRBD1 (5 bases). Germline V gene sequence: CDR1 SGDLS, CDR2 YYNGEE. CDR3 length equals 13 residues. Deletions cut 4 bases from V and 5 bases from J, with 11 bases between. The CDR3 DNA sequence: TGTGCCAGCAGCCTCCAGGGCAGAGATACGCAGTATTTT. Translated, it gives CASSLQGRDTQYF.

This clonotype came up a few times. The chain links TRBV28 to TRBJ2-5; 7 bases align to TRBD1. J lost 2 bases, V lost 6 bases, and 9 bases had no gene match. The CDR3 runs 15 residues. CDR1 is MDHEN and CDR2 is SYDVKM in the germline V gene. Here the CDR3 reads CASRGQFLPQETQYF. CDR3 DNA: TGTGCCAGCAGGGGACAGTTTCTGCCGCAAGAGACCCAGTACTTC.

This chain uses TRBV7-8 with TRBJ2-3; D uncertain. With 0 bases removed from V and 0 bases from J, the gap between germline ends came to 13 bases. CDR1 and CDR2 from the germline V gene are SGHVS and FQNEAQ. The CDR3 sequence is 17 residues long. The CDR3 DNA reads as TGTGCCAGCAGCTTAGCGCGGTGGCAGGCGAGCACAGATACGCAGTATTTT. This gives the protein CASSLARWQASTDTQYF.

This clonotype turned up a few times. A much larger clone differs from this one at a single base, so this may be a read error. The chain links TRBV7-9 to TRBJ2-4, with 8 bases aligning to TRBD1. CDR1 is SEHNR, CDR2 FQNEAQ, per germline (reference sequence). The CDR3 has 15 residues. In DNA form, the CDR3 reads TGTGCCTGCAGCTCCAGGGGGCTAGCCAAAAACATTCAGTACTTC. It codes for CACSSRGLAKNIQYF.